Presented here are 24 T cell receptor beta chains from one specimen sequenced in a study of cytomegalovirus exposure and HLA in healthy donors. Produced via immunoSEQ multiplex PCR; TCRdb's table is partial and in-frame only. The data show more than 90,000 clones, about nine tenths seen once. The sample consisted of PBMCs. All receptors come from a man aged 18 to 29 in good health and CMV-seronegative.

This clone came up a few times. The chain links TRBV18 to TRBJ1-4, with 9 nucleotides matching TRBD1. Germline loops: CDR1 KGHSH, CDR2 LQKENI. CDR3 length: 16 residues. V trimming: 5 bases; J trimming: 0 bases; junction bases outside the gene matches: 4. The CDR3 sequence: CASSSRQGATNEKLFF. CDR3 nucleotide sequence: TGTGCCAGCTCATCAAGACAGGGGGCAACTAATGAAAAACTGTTTTTT.

This clone came up once. This sequence joins TRBV1 and TRBJ2-3; whether TRBD2, the table's D call, matches the DNA was not checked. TRBV1 represents a pseudogene. The CDR3 runs 24 residues. DNA for the CDR3: TGCACCAGCAGCCAGAAGACTAGCGGGTTATTCTTGGGAAACTTCTACTTTAGCACAGATACGCAGTATTTT. It encodes CTSSQKTSGLFLGNFYFSTDTQYF.

This rearrangement joins TRBV5-4 to TRBJ2-7; 10 nucleotides agree with TRBD2. V trimming: 4 bases; J trimming: 5 bases; junction bases outside the gene matches: 21. CDR3 length: 19 amino acids. The germline V gene encodes CDR1 SGHNT and CDR2 YYREEE (reference sequence). CDR3 region: CASSVHTGGTGTSAHEQYF. CDR3 coding DNA: TGTGCCAGCAGCGTCCACACGGGGGGGACCGGGACTAGCGCCCACGAGCAGTACTTC.

As regards this clone: Compared with germline, one end of the junction differs, possibly owing to a read error. The V and J genes are TRBV27 and TRBJ2-3; D ambiguous. The CDR3 is 12 amino acids. Germline loops: CDR1 MNHEY, CDR2 SMNVEV (reference sequence). The CDR3 DNA is TGTGCCAGCAATGGGCCAGGAACCCTAAAAATATTT. Translation: CASNGPGTLKIF.

This clone was found a few times. The chain recombines TRBV7-2 with TRBJ2-7; TRBD2 aligns across 10 bases. Looked up from germline, CDR1 is SGHTA and CDR2 is FQGNSA. This CDR3 contains 16 residues. Trimming removed 1 base from V and 4 bases from J; junction bases left unmatched: 7. The chain's CDR3 is CASSLESGRALYEQYF. CDR3 coding DNA: TGTGCCAGCAGCTTAGAGAGCGGGAGGGCCTTATACGAGCAGTACTTC. Based on the CDR3 plus reference TRBV7-2 and TRBJ2-7, the full variable domain is GAGVSQSPSNKVTEKGKDVELRCDPISGHTALYWYRQSLGQGLEFLIYFQGNSAPDKSGLPSDRFSAERTGGSVSTLTIQRTQQEDSAVYLCASSLESGRALYEQYFGPGTRLTVT.

This chain connects TRBV5-1 to TRBJ2-5; 9 bases map to TRBD2. CDR1 and CDR2 (germline): SGHRS, YFSETQ. V shed 3 bases and J 5 bases; nucleotides not matched to a gene: 8. The CDR3 has 15 amino acids. The CDR3, as DNA: TGCGCCAGCAGCTCAGGGCTAGCGGGACGGGAGACCCAGTACTTC. Protein product: CASSSGLAGRETQYF.

Only a few counts were recorded for this clone. V is TRBV6-6 and J is TRBJ2-7, with unresolved D. Deletions cut 2 bases from V and 3 bases from J, with 5 bases between. The CDR3 runs 12 residues. Germline lookup yields CDR1 MNHNY and CDR2 SVGAGI (reference sequence). CDR3 DNA: TGTGCCAGCAGTTACACCGGCTACGAGCAGTACTTC. It specifies CASSYTGYEQYF.

The V call is TRBV5-1, the J call TRBJ2-3; D not resolved. Germline-derived CDR1 and CDR2 are SGHRS and YFSETQ. This CDR3 comprises 13 residues. V was shortened by 4 bases and J by 6 bases, with 12 bases between the two germline ends. CDR3 amino acids: CASSPLVTDTQYF. The CDR3 DNA sequence: TGCGCCAGCAGCCCGCTAGTTACGGATACGCAGTATTTT.

The V and J genes are TRBV28 and TRBJ2-7; 7 bases are shared with TRBD2. The V and J ends lost 6 bases and 4 bases, in that order; junction bases with no gene match: 12. The CDR3 loop spans 15 amino acids. The germline CDR1 and CDR2 sequences are MDHEN and SYDVKM. The CDR3 sequence is CASSTTGGRSYEQYF. The CDR3 nucleotides read TGTGCCAGCAGCACCACGGGGGGAAGATCGTACGAGCAGTACTTC.

The chain links TRBV27 to TRBJ2-1, with 10 bases fitting TRBD1. The length of the CDR3 is 14 residues. Germline V gene data show CDR1 as MNHEY and CDR2 as SMNVEV (reference sequence). The V segment lost 6 bases and the J segment 7 bases; nucleotides outside the gene matches: 6. The CDR3 bases are TGTGCCAGCAGACTCCCGGGACAGGGGAATGAGCAGTTCTTC. This gives the protein CASRLPGQGNEQFF.

CDR3 in DNA: TGTGCCAGCACCGATAGGACAGGGGAAGAGACCCAGTACTTC. It translates to CASTDRTGEETQYF. The J gene is TRBJ2-5, the V gene TRBV7-6, with 9 bases matching TRBD1. The CDR3 consists of 14 residues. The germline gives CDR1 SGHVS, CDR2 FNYEAQ. V lost 7 bases, J lost 3 bases, and 6 bases stayed unmatched.

The sample holds a few counts of this clone. The rearrangement links TRBV15 to TRBJ2-7; D may be TRBD1 (5 bases). Germline CDR1 reads LNHNV; CDR2 reads YYDKDF (reference sequence). With 1 base removed from V and 3 bases from J, the gap between germline ends came to 13 bases. CDR3 length: 15 residues. The CDR3 here is CATSRAVTDLYEQYF. The CDR3 coding sequence is TGTGCCACCAGCAGAGCGGTGACAGACCTCTACGAGCAGTACTTC.

The chain carries TRBV6-6 and TRBJ1-4, with TRBD1 identical over 7 bases. Per the germline V gene, CDR1 is MNHNY and CDR2 is SVGAGI (reference sequence). CDR3 length: 15 amino acids. V gave up 4 bases and J gave up 6 bases; unmatched junction bases: 8. CDR3 nucleotide sequence: TGTGCCAGCAGTTCGATACAGGGGAACTATGAAAAACTGTTTTTT. Translating it yields CASSSIQGNYEKLFF.

With regard to this clone: Other DNA sequences in the sample encode the same CDR3. The rearrangement links TRBV28 to TRBJ2-7; D unresolved. The CDR3 is 12 residues long. V lost 3 bases and J lost 1, with 4 bases in between. Per the germline V gene, CDR1 is MDHEN and CDR2 is SYDVKM. This CDR3 is CASSLRSYEQYF. CDR3 DNA sequence: TGTGCCAGCAGTTTGCGGTCCTACGAGCAGTACTTC.

The chain employs TRBV4-1 and TRBJ1-1; a weak D match, TRBD1 (5 bases). Trimming left V 3 bases short and J 5 bases short, with 13 bases between. The germline V gene encodes CDR1 MGHRA and CDR2 YSYEKL. This CDR3 comprises 14 residues. DNA for the CDR3: TGCGCCAGCAGCCACGTTGGGGGGAGTACTGAAGCTTTCTTT. Translating it yields CASSHVGGSTEAFF.

CDR3 protein: CAWSGGDRETQYF. In nucleotides, the CDR3 is TGTGCCTGGAGTGGCGGGGATCGGGAGACCCAGTACTTC. The chain has TRBV30 and TRBJ2-5; D might be TRBD2 (6 bases). The CDR3 consists of 13 residues. Per germline, CDR1 GTSNPN and CDR2 SVGIG (reference sequence). Trimming cost V 1 base and J 5 bases, with 11 bases left between them.

The V gene is TRBV28, the J gene TRBJ1-3; D is undetermined. The CDR3 runs to 14 residues. Germline lookup yields CDR1 MDHEN and CDR2 SYDVKM. Trimming shortened V by 6 bases and J by 4 bases, and 13 bases separated the two germline ends. CDR3 bases: TGTGCCAGCAGGGAGGGTACATACGGAAACACCATATATTTT. This translates into CASREGTYGNTIYF.

This chain uses TRBV28 with TRBJ1-6; 7 nucleotides align to TRBD1. In germline, CDR1 is MDHEN, CDR2 SYDVKM. The CDR3 covers 16 residues. The trim removed 5 bases at V and 7 bases at J, leaving 11 bases unmatched. In DNA form, the CDR3 reads TGTGCCAGCAGTAACGAAAGACAGGGCGGCAATTCACCCCTCCACTTT. Its protein product is CASSNERQGGNSPLHF.

The rearrangement uses TRBV27 and TRBJ2-5, with a weak D call TRBD2 (6 bases). The CDR3 is made up of 13 amino acids. V was trimmed by 2 bases and J by 5 bases, leaving 9 bases between them. In germline, CDR1 is MNHEY, CDR2 SMNVEV (reference sequence). CDR3 sequence: CASSLIGRETQYF. The CDR3 nucleotides read TGTGCCAGCAGTTTAATAGGGAGGGAGACCCAGTACTTC.

The CDR3 DNA reads as TGCAGCGTTGACGTCGGCAGGGTAGGGGAGACCCAGTACTTC. Translating gives CSVDVGRVGETQYF. This chain joins TRBV29-1 and TRBJ2-5, with D possibly being TRBD1 (5 bases). Trimming removed 3 bases at V and 5 bases at J, with 16 bases between. CDR1 is SQVTM and CDR2 is ANQGSEA in the germline V gene. The CDR3 loop spans 14 amino acids.

The chain uses TRBV11-2 and TRBJ2-2; D possibly corresponds to TRBD2 (5 bases). Trimming left V 3 bases short and J 0 bases short, with 8 bases between. Germline V CDR1 and CDR2: SGHAT, FQNNGV. This CDR3 region has 15 residues. The CDR3 sequence: CASSLRVANTGELFF. The DNA of the CDR3 is TGTGCCAGCAGCTTGAGGGTAGCGAACACCGGGGAGCTGTTTTTT.

The rearrangement joins TRBV11-2 to TRBJ2-7, with 12 nucleotides matching TRBD2. The CDR3 has 14 residues. V was pared by 6 bases and J by 6 bases, with 6 bases of the junction left unmatched. In germline, CDR1 is SGHAT, CDR2 FQNNGV. CDR3 loop: CASRRLAGVAEQYF. The CDR3, as DNA: TGTGCCAGCAGGAGACTAGCGGGGGTTGCCGAGCAGTACTTC. Full variable domain (outside the CDR3, taken from reference TRBV11-2 and TRBJ2-7): EAGVAQSPRYKIIEKRQSVAFWCNPISGHATLYWYQQILGQGPKLLIQFQNNGVVDDSQLPKDRFSAERLKGVDSTLKIQPAKLEDSAVYLCASRRLAGVAEQYFGPGTRLTVT.

The CDR3 bases are TGTGCCAGCAGTTACTCGATCTACGGACAGGATAGCACCATATATTTT. Its translation is CASSYSIYGQDSTIYF. The V call is TRBV6-5, the J call TRBJ1-3; 7 positions agree with TRBD1. Unmatched junction bases numbered 11, after V lost 0 bases and J lost 9 bases. The CDR3 has 16 amino acids. CDR1 and CDR2 (germline): MNHEY, SVGAGI.

V usage is TRBV5-1 and J usage is TRBJ1-1; D is unresolved. From germline, CDR1 is SGHRS and CDR2 YFSETQ. Trimming removed 0 bases from V and 1 base from J, with 7 bases in between. This CDR3 is 14 amino acids long. The CDR3 DNA sequence: TGCGCCAGCAGCTTGGCGCCACAGAACACTGAAGCTTTCTTT. Its protein is CASSLAPQNTEAFF.